This TCR beta chain was obtained from a study of blood T cell repertoires in COVID-19. Original analysis: Nucleated cell counts were estimated from reference gene primer amplification. Libraries were prepared by immunoSEQ multiplex PCR; TCRdb keeps only in-frame clonotypes and omits some of them. V, J and clone size derive from that table, while D and trimming were established from the DNA sequence. The repertoire consists of approximately 100,000 clones, with 80% to 90% occurring once and the leading ten covering about 30%. The CDR3 spans 12 residues. Looked up from germline, CDR1 is LGHDT and CDR2 is YNNKEL (reference sequence). Trimming left V 5 bases short and J 6 bases short, with 11 bases between.

The sample consisted of peripheral blood. This clonotype was sampled from a woman aged 80 or over with acute or convalescent COVID-19. The V call is TRBV3-1 (or the pseudogene TRBV3-2), the J call TRBJ2-7; D is perhaps TRBD1 (6 bases). CDR3 nucleotides: TGTGCCAGCAGCTCTACAGGGAGCGAGCAGTACTTC. Its translation: CASSSTGSEQYF.